A selection of T cell receptor beta chains follows, all from one sample in a study of naive and memory T cell subsets. In TCRdb, the UMI-ligation and nested PCR reads were re-called with MiXCR into one record per CDR3 protein. The sample lists 140,000 to 150,000 distinct CDR3 sequences; about 20% were seen once. Sequencing was performed on naive CD4+ T cells from blood. These receptor sequences come from a human donor in good health. Each CDR3 is given with its conserved first and last residue. A D gene is named only where the DNA matches it firmly. Some rows mark clone size as missing; the rest say once, few, many or name a class of expanded clone.

abundance | len | j_gene | d_gene | v_gene | CDR3nt | CDR3aa
. | 14 | TRBJ2-1 | TRBD2 | TRBV2 | TGTGCCAGCACTAGCGGGAGAATCTACAATGAGCAGTTCTTC | CASTSGRIYNEQFF
. | 14 | TRBJ2-1 | . | TRBV12-3/TRBV12-4 | TGTGCCAGCAGTCAATCGTCATATGGCCATGAGCAGTTCTTC | CASSQSSYGHEQFF
. | 12 | TRBJ1-6 | . | TRBV6-6 | TGTGCCAGCAGTTACAGGGATTCACCCCTCCACTTT | CASSYRDSPLHF
. | 14 | TRBJ1-3 | . | TRBV12-3/TRBV12-4 | TGTGCCAGCAGTTTCCCCGACCCTGGAAACACCATATATTTT | CASSFPDPGNTIYF
. | 15 | TRBJ2-3 | . | TRBV5-1 | TGCGCCAGCAGCTTGAGCTCAGCCATGACAGATACGCAGTATTTT | CASSLSSAMTDTQYF
few | 14 | TRBJ2-5 | . | TRBV4-3 | TGCGCCAGCAGCCAAGTCTTCGGGCAAGAGACCCAGTACTTC | CASSQVFGQETQYF
. | 13 | TRBJ2-5 | TRBD2 | TRBV6-1 | TGTGCCAGCCGTAGCGGGAGAGGAGAGACCCAGTACTTC | CASRSGRGETQYF
. | 11 | TRBJ2-5 | . | TRBV28 | TGTGCCAGCAGGTCTCCAGAGACCCAGTACTTC | CASRSPETQYF
. | 13 | TRBJ2-5 | . | TRBV12-3/TRBV12-4 | TGTGCCAGCACCTTGGACCGGCGGGAGACCCAGTACTTC | CASTLDRRETQYF
. | 15 | TRBJ2-1 | TRBD2 | TRBV19 | TGTGCCAGTAGTGCTCGGGAGGCGTCCTACAATGAGCAGTTCTTC | CASSAREASYNEQFF
. | 16 | TRBJ2-1 | . | TRBV6-5 | TGTGCCAGCAGTACCAATCCAACGGGAGTCTACAATGAGCAGTTCTTC | CASSTNPTGVYNEQFF
. | 14 | TRBJ2-1 | . | TRBV19 | TGTGCCAGTAGTATTGGGACCTCTGGTGAGGAGCAGTTCTTC | CASSIGTSGEEQFF
. | 14 | TRBJ2-1 | TRBD2 | TRBV28 | TGTGCCAGCAGTCCTAGCGGGAGAGGCTATGAGCAGTTCTTC | CASSPSGRGYEQFF
. | 14 | TRBJ1-2 | . | TRBV3-1 | TGTGCCAGCAGCCAACTTGGAGGCCTCTATGGCTACACCTTC | CASSQLGGLYGYTF
few | 13 | TRBJ2-3 | . | TRBV20-1 | TGCAGTGCCAAGCTACGAGGCCCAGATACGCAGTATTTT | CSAKLRGPDTQYF
. | 18 | TRBJ2-1 | . | TRBV10-3 | TGTGCCATCAGTGATGGAGGACGGGGGATGGGGGCAGTCGGTGAGCAGTTCTTC | CAISDGGRGMGAVGEQFF
. | 12 | TRBJ2-5 | . | TRBV6-1 | TGTGCCAGCAGTGAAGGTCGAGAGACCCAGTACTTC | CASSEGRETQYF
. | 17 | TRBJ2-3 | . | TRBV9 | TGTGCCAGCAGCGCCCCAGGACTTATTAATGGGGCAGATACGCAGTATTTT | CASSAPGLINGADTQYF
. | 16 | TRBJ2-2 | TRBD2 | TRBV27 | TGTGCCAGCAGTTTTTGGCTAGCGGGAGCCACCGGGGAGCTGTTTTTT | CASSFWLAGATGELFF
few | 18 | TRBJ2-1 | . | TRBV4-1 | TGCGCCAGCAGCCAAGAAAAGATCGGGGGAAGCTCCTACAATGAGCAGTTCTTC | CASSQEKIGGSSYNEQFF
few | 11 | TRBJ2-1 | . | TRBV11-2 | TGTGCCAGCAGCTTACATAATGAGCAGTTCTTC | CASSLHNEQFF
. | 13 | TRBJ2-2 | . | TRBV6-1 | TGTGCCAGCAGAAGACCCCCACGGGGGGAGCTGTTTTTT | CASRRPPRGELFF
many | 13 | TRBJ1-2 | . | TRBV29-1 | TGCAGCGTTGCCTCGAGACAGTCCTATGGCTACACCTTC | CSVASRQSYGYTF
. | 13 | TRBJ1-1 | TRBD1 | TRBV20-1 | TGCAGTGCTAGCGACAGGGGACAGACTGAAGCTTTCTTT | CSASDRGQTEAFF
many | 16 | TRBJ2-4 | TRBD2 | TRBV6-5 | TGTGCCAGCAGTTCGGCGACTAGCGGGAGGACGAACATTCAGTACTTC | CASSSATSGRTNIQYF
. | 15 | TRBJ1-4 | . | TRBV4-1 | TGCGCCAGCAGCCCCCGGGACGGCCCTAATGAAAAACTGTTTTTT | CASSPRDGPNEKLFF
. | 16 | TRBJ2-1 | TRBD2 | TRBV6-2/TRBV6-3 | TGTGCCAGCATCAAAGGGCCTAGCGGACCCTACAATGAGCAGTTCTTC | CASIKGPSGPYNEQFF
few | 10 | TRBJ2-1 | . | TRBV20-1 | TGCAGTGCTAGCCTCAATGAGCAGTTCTTC | CSASLNEQFF
. | 14 | TRBJ1-2 | . | TRBV20-1 | TGCAGTGCTCCCCGGGGGATCGGTTCCGGTGGCTACACCTTC | CSAPRGIGSGGYTF
. | 13 | TRBJ2-7 | . | TRBV7-3 | TGTGCCAGCAGCTTAATGGAGGGGGCTGAGCAGTACTTC | CASSLMEGAEQYF
. | 17 | TRBJ2-7 | TRBD1 | TRBV7-2 | TGTGCCAGCAGCTTAGCCGGGTTTGGGGACAGCTCCTACGAGCAGTACTTC | CASSLAGFGDSSYEQYF
few | 14 | TRBJ2-7 | . | TRBV20-1 | TGCAGTGCCCCGGCCGTCGACTCTGGTGACGAGCAGTACTTC | CSAPAVDSGDEQYF
once | 13 | TRBJ1-3 | . | TRBV12-3/TRBV12-4 | TGTGCCAGCAGTGGGTCATGGGGAAACACCATATATTTT | CASSGSWGNTIYF
once | 16 | TRBJ2-1 | . | TRBV28 | TGTGCCAGCAGTTCCGCCTTAGCGGAGAGATACAATGAGCAGTTCTTC | CASSSALAERYNEQFF
. | 13 | TRBJ2-7 | TRBD1 | TRBV29-1 | TGCGGCGTCCGCCGGACAGGCTCCTACGAGCAGTACTTC | CGVRRTGSYEQYF
. | 14 | TRBJ2-3 | . | TRBV5-1 | TGCGCCAGCAGCCGAATACCTAGCACAGATACGCAGTATTTT | CASSRIPSTDTQYF
. | 17 | TRBJ1-3 | TRBD1 | TRBV4-3 | TGCGCCAGCAGCCAGATACTACAGGGGGCGCGTGGAAACACCATATATTTT | CASSQILQGARGNTIYF
many | 11 | TRBJ2-1 | . | TRBV6-1 | TGTGCCAGCGACAGAGTCGGTGAGCAGTTCTTC | CASDRVGEQFF
many | 14 | TRBJ1-1 | . | TRBV11-2 | TGTGCCAGCAGCATAATTTCTGGGGGCACTGAAGCTTTCTTT | CASSIISGGTEAFF
few | 15 | TRBJ2-5 | TRBD2 | TRBV25-1 | TGTGCCAGCAGTGAATGGGGAGCGGGAGGTGAGACCCAGTACTTC | CASSEWGAGGETQYF
few | 15 | TRBJ2-7 | TRBD1 | TRBV7-9 | TGTGCCAGCAGCCGAGACAGGGATCGTTGGAACGAGCAGTACTTC | CASSRDRDRWNEQYF
. | 14 | TRBJ2-1 | . | TRBV14 | TGTGCTTCCACCCGGGGAAGGTCCTACAATGAGCAGTTCTTC | CASTRGRSYNEQFF
. | 13 | TRBJ2-7 | TRBD1 | TRBV25-1 | TGTGCCATCGAGGGACAGTCCTCCTACGAGCAGTACTTC | CAIEGQSSYEQYF
few | 17 | TRBJ2-2 | . | TRBV20-1 | TGCAGTGCTAGAGACCCCAGGAGGTGGAGTTACACCGGGGAGCTGTTTTTT | CSARDPRRWSYTGELFF
few | 10 | TRBJ2-1 | . | TRBV7-9 | TGTGCCAGCAGCGGGGTGGAGCAGTTCTTC | CASSGVEQFF
few | 14 | TRBJ2-7 | TRBD2 | TRBV2 | TGTGCCAGCAGTGTATTAGCGGGAGTCAACGAGCAGTACTTC | CASSVLAGVNEQYF
. | 14 | TRBJ1-1 | . | TRBV29-1 | TGCAGCGTCGACTCCGGGACAATGAACACTGAAGCTTTCTTT | CSVDSGTMNTEAFF
few | 15 | TRBJ2-1 | TRBD2 | TRBV7-9 | TGTGCCAGCAGCTTAGTTCCTAGCGGAAACAATGAGCAGTTCTTC | CASSLVPSGNNEQFF
few | 16 | TRBJ2-1 | TRBD2 | TRBV28 | TGTGCCAGCAGTCGATTTAGCGGGGGACCCTACAATGAGCAGTTCTTC | CASSRFSGGPYNEQFF
few | 15 | TRBJ2-3 | TRBD2 | TRBV5-1 | TGCGCCAGCAAGAAGCTAGCGGGAGCCCCAGATACGCAGTATTTT | CASKKLAGAPDTQYF
few | 13 | TRBJ2-5 | . | TRBV15 | TGTGCCACCAGCAGAGATAGGGGGGAGACCCAGTACTTC | CATSRDRGETQYF
many | 11 | TRBJ2-1 | . | TRBV5-5 | TGTGCCAGCAGCCGTGTCTATGAGCAGTTCTTC | CASSRVYEQFF
many | 14 | TRBJ2-7 | TRBD1 | TRBV28 | TGTGCCAGCTATACCTCACAGGGGGCCCACGAGCAGTACTTC | CASYTSQGAHEQYF
few | 15 | TRBJ2-1 | TRBD2 | TRBV24-1 | TGTGCCACCAGTGACCCCGGACTAGATGGCAATGAGCAGTTCTTC | CATSDPGLDGNEQFF
few | 13 | TRBJ1-5 | . | TRBV6-5 | TGTGCCAGCAGCAGGGTCAGCAATCAGCCCCAGCATTTT | CASSRVSNQPQHF
few | 15 | TRBJ2-1 | TRBD2 | TRBV25-1 | TGTGCCAGCAGTGAAAGAGCGGGAGGGCCGTATGAGCAGTTCTTC | CASSERAGGPYEQFF
. | 13 | TRBJ1-3 | . | TRBV12-3/TRBV12-4 | TGTGCCAGCAGTTTAGGGTCAGGAAACACCATATATTTT | CASSLGSGNTIYF
few | 16 | TRBJ2-7 | . | TRBV5-1 | TGCGCCAGCAGCTTCCTAGGACAACCAACGGGGCACGAGCAGTACTTC | CASSFLGQPTGHEQYF
. | 14 | TRBJ2-2 | TRBD1 | TRBV28 | TGTGCCGGACGGACAGGAGCGAACACCGGGGAGCTGTTTTTT | CAGRTGANTGELFF